The clone carrying this T cell receptor (beta chain) was recorded a few times. What it binds is not known. The data are from a study of cytomegalovirus exposure and HLA in healthy donors. General observations from the study: Later analysis demonstrated an association between a missense DCLRE1C variant and TCR beta V- and J-gene trimming. The productive fraction for most TCR beta V segments was about 87% or about 30% in an earlier analysis. Reports indicate that TCR beta sequences accurately predicted the HLA-A and HLA-B alleles of most subjects. Confirmation in vitro established that three CMV-associated chains were specific for CMV antigens.

In the PCR, 60 Vbeta and 13 Jbeta primers were used. Measured with immunoSEQ multiplex PCR; TCRdb has only the in-frame clones, and not every one. Seen here are some 150,000 clones, around two thirds observed once, and the top ten hold approximately 2.5%. There are 14 residues in the CDR3. From germline, CDR1 is MNHEY and CDR2 SMNVEV (reference sequence). V dropped 6 bases and J dropped 2; count of bases not matched to a gene: 3. Material: PBMCs. This receptor was identified in a woman in her thirties or forties in good health and CMV-seronegative. The chain uses TRBV27 and TRBJ1-2, with 10 bases lining up with TRBD1. This CDR3 reads CASRPTGGNYGYTF. The DNA of the CDR3 is TGTGCCAGCAGACCGACAGGGGGCAACTATGGCTACACCTTC.